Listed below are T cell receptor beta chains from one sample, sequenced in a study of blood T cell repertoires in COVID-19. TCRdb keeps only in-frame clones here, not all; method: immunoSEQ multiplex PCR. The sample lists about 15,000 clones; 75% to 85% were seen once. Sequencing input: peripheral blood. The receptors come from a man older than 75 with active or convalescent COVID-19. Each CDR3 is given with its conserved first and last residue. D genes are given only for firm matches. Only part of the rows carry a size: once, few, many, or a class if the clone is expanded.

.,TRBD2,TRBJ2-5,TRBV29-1,CSVEERRPSGGAETQYF,TGCAGCGTTGAAGAGCGACGGCCTAGCGGGGGGGCCGAGACCCAGTACTTC
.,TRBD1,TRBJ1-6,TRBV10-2,CASSETGQGKGRPLHF,TGCGCCAGCAGTGAGACAGGACAGGGGAAGGGTAGGCCCCTCCACTTT
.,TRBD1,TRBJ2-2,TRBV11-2,CASSLVRTGGRELFF,TGTGCCAGCAGCTTAGTCAGGACAGGGGGCCGGGAGCTGTTTTTT
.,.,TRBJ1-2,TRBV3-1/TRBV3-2,CASSLPGGMYGYTF,TGTGCCAGCAGTCTACCTGGGGGGATGTATGGCTACACCTTC
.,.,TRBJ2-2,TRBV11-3,CASSLPGTGELFF,TGTGCCAGCAGCCTTCCCGGCACCGGGGAGCTGTTTTTT
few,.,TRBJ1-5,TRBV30,CAWSVQGGNQPQHF,TGTGCCTGGAGTGTACAGGGCGGCAATCAGCCCCAGCATTTT
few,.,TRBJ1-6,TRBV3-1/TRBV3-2,CASSQDLTGWNSPLHF,TGTGCCAGCAGCCAAGATCTAACAGGGTGGAATTCACCCCTCCACTTT
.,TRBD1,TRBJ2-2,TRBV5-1,CASSLEGGANTGELFF,TGCGCCAGCAGCTTGGAAGGGGGCGCGAACACCGGGGAGCTGTTTTTT
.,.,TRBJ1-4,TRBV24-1,CATSDSGVGFSEKLFF,TGTGCCACCAGTGATTCTGGCGTGGGCTTCAGTGAAAAACTGTTTTTT
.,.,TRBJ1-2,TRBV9,CASSGSSSGVGHAGGYTF,TGTGCCAGCAGCGGAAGTAGTAGTGGAGTGGGTCACGCGGGGGGCTACACCTTC
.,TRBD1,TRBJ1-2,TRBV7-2,CASSLGQGYGYTF,TGTGCCAGCAGCTTAGGACAGGGCTATGGCTACACCTTC
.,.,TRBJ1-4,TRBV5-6,CASSLEQDGEKLFF,TGTGCCAGCAGCTTGGAACAGGATGGGGAAAAACTGTTTTTT
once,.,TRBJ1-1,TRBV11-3,CASRLNGQMNTEAFF,TGTGCCAGCAGGTTAAATGGACAAATGAACACTGAAGCTTTCTTT
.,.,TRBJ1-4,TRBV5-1,CASSPSGTTNEKLFF,TGCGCCAGCAGCCCGTCCGGGACAACTAATGAAAAACTGTTTTTT
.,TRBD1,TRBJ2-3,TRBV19,CASTGTGSTDTQYF,TGTGCCAGTACTGGGACAGGAAGCACAGATACGCAGTATTTT
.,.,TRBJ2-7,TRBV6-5,CASTAGPGYEQYF,TGTGCCAGCACGGCAGGTCCAGGCTACGAGCAGTACTTC
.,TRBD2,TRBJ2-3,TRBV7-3,CASSLTLAGGQTQYF,TGTGCCAGCAGCTTAACCTTGGCGGGGGGCCAAACGCAGTATTTT
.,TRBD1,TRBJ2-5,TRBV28,CASSSTSSGGIETQYF,TGTGCCAGCAGTTCGACTTCCTCAGGGGGCATCGAGACCCAGTACTTC
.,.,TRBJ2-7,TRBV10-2,CASSDPSSYEQYF,TGCGCCAGCAGTGACCCGAGCTCCTACGAGCAGTACTTC
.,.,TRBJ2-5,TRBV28,CASSLFHFQETQYF,TGTGCCAGCAGTTTATTCCACTTCCAAGAGACCCAGTACTTC
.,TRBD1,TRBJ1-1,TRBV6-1,CASSEKTGLTEAFF,TGTGCCAGCAGTGAAAAGACAGGGCTCACTGAAGCTTTCTTT